This TCR beta chain was identified in a study of long-term antiretroviral therapy in people with HIV. Regarding the study as a whole: Dominating the repertoire at all time points were the clones that expanded before ART.

The libraries were made with immunoSEQ v3.0 at survey level. Only in-frame clones appear in the TCRdb table, and some are missing; sequencing was by immunoSEQ multiplex PCR. The top ten hold approximately 3.7% of the sample, which has 30,000 to 35,000 clones, 60% to 75% seen once. To note about this clone: Its antigen is undetermined.

This CDR3 spans 14 amino acids. From germline, CDR1 is LNHNV and CDR2 YYDKDF (reference sequence). V was shortened by 7 bases and J by 0 bases, with 11 bases between the two germline ends. The receptor was derived from a man aged 45 to 65 with HIV. The chain uses TRBV15 and TRBJ2-3, with D unresolved. This specimen consisted of unsorted PBMCs, obtained 3 years after starting antiretroviral therapy. DNA for the CDR3: TGTGCCACCAAGGACGGAGTTAGCACAGATACGCAGTATTTT. It yields the protein CATKDGVSTDTQYF.